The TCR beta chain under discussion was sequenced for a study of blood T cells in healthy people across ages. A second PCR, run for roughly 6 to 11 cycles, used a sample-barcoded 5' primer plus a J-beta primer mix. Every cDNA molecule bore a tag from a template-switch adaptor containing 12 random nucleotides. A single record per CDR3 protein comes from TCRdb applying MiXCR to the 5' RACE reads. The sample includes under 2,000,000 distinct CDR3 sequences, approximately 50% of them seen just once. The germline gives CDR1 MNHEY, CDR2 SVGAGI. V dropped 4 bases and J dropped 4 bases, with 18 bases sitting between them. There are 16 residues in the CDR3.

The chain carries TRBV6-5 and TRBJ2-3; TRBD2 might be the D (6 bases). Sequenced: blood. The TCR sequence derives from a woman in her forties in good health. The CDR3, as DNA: TGTGCCAGCAGTTTGACTGGCGGGGTTAACGCAGATACGCAGTATTTT. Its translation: CASSLTGGVNADTQYF.